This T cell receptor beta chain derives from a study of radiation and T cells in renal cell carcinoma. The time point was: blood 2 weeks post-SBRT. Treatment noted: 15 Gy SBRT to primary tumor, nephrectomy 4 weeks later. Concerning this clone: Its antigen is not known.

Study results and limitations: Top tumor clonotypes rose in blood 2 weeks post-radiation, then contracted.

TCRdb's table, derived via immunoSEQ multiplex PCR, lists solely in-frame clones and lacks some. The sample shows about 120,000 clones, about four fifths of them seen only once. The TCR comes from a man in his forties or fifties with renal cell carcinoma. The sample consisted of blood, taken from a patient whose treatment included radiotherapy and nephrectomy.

The CDR3 region is CASRTGHSGNTIYF. In DNA form, the CDR3 reads TGTGCCAGTAGGACAGGACACTCTGGAAACACCATATATTTT. The chain has TRBV19 and TRBJ1-3, with D perhaps matching TRBD1 (6 bases). Trimming pared 6 bases from V and 0 bases from J, leaving 9 bases between. CDR1 LNHDA and CDR2 SQIVND come from the germline V gene (reference sequence). The CDR3 has 14 residues. Full variable domain (rest looked up from reference TRBV19 and TRBJ1-3): DGGITQSPKYLFRKEGQNVTLSCEQNLNHDAMYWYRQDPGQGLRLIYYSQIVNDFQKGDIAEGYSVSREKKESFPLTVTSAQKNPTAFYLCASRTGHSGNTIYFGEGSWLTVV.